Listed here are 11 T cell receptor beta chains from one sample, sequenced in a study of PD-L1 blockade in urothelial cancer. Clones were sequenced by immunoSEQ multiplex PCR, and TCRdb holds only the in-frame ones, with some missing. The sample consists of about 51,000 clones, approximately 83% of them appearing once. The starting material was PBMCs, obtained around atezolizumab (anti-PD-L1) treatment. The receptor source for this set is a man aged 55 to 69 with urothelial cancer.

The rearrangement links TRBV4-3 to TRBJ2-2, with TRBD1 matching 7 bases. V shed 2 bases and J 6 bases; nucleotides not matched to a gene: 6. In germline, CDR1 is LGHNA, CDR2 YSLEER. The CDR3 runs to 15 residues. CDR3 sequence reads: CASSQNRGRAGELFF. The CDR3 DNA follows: TGCGCCAGCAGCCAAAACAGGGGTCGCGCCGGGGAGCTGTTTTTT.

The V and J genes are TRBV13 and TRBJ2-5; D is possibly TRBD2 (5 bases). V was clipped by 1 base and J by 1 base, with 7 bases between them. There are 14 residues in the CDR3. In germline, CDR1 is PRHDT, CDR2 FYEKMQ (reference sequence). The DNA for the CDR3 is TGTGCCAGCAGCTTAGCCCTAGCCCAAGAGACCCAGTACTTC. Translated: CASSLALAQETQYF. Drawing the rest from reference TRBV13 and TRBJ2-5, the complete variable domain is AAGVIQSPRHLIKEKRETATLKCYPIPRHDTVYWYQQGPGQDPQFLISFYEKMQSDKGSIPDRFSAQQFSDYHSELNMSSLELGDSALYFCASSLALAQETQYFGPGTRLLVL.

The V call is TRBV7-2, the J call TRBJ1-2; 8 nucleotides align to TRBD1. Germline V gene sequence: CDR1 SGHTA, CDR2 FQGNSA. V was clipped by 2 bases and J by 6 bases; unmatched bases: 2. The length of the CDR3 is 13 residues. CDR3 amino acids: CASSLYRGNGYTF. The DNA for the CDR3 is TGTGCCAGCAGCTTATACAGGGGGAATGGCTACACCTTC.

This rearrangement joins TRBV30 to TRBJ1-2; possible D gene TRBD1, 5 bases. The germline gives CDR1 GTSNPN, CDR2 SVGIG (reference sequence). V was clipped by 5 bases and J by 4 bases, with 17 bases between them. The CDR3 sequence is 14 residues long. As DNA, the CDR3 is TGTGCCTGGCAAACCGATTGGGGCTCCTATGGCTACACCTTC. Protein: CAWQTDWGSYGYTF.

As DNA, the CDR3 is TGTGCCAGCAGTCCGGGACAGGGAACTAACTATGGCTACACCTTC. It specifies CASSPGQGTNYGYTF. The chain uses TRBV6-4 and TRBJ1-2; 9 bases agree with TRBD1. The CDR3 spans 15 residues. Germline lookup yields CDR1 MRHNA and CDR2 SNTAGT. The trim removed 5 bases at V and 0 bases at J, leaving 4 bases unmatched.

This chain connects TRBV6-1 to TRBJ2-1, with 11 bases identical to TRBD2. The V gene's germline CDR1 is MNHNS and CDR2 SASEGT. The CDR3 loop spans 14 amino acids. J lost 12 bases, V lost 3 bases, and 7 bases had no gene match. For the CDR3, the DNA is TGTGCCAGCAGTGAGGGACTAGCGGCTAGGGGGCAGTTCTTC. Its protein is CASSEGLAARGQFF.

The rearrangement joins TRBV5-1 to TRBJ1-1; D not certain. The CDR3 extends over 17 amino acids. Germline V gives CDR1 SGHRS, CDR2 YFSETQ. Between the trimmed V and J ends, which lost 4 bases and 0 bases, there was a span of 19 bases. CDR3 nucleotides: TGCGCCAGCAGCACCAGCCAGGATACGATCATGAACACTGAAGCTTTCTTT. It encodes CASSTSQDTIMNTEAFF.

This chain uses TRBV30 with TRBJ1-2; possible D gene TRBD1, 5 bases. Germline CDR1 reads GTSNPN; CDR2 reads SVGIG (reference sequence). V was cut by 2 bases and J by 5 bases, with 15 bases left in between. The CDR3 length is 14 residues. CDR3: CAWSLGAMGYGYTF. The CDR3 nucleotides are TGTGCCTGGAGTTTAGGGGCCATGGGTTATGGCTACACCTTC.

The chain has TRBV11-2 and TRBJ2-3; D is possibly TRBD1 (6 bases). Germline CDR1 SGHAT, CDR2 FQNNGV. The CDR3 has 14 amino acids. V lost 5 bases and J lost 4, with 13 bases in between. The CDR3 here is CASSRTGFADTQYF. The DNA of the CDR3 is TGTGCCAGCAGCCGAACAGGGTTTGCAGATACGCAGTATTTT.

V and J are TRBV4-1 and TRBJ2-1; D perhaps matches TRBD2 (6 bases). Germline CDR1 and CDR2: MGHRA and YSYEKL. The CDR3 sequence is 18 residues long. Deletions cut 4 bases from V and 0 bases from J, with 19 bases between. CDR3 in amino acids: CASSLPPRDFRSYNEQFF. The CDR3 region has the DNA TGCGCCAGCAGCCTCCCCCCAAGGGACTTCCGCTCCTACAATGAGCAGTTCTTC.

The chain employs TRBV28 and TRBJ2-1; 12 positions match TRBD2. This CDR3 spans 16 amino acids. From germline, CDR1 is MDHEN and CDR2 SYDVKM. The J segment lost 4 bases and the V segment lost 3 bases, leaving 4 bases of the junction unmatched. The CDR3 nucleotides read TGTGCCAGCAGTTTCTATACTAGCGGGAGGTACAATGAGCAGTTCTTC. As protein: CASSFYTSGRYNEQFF.